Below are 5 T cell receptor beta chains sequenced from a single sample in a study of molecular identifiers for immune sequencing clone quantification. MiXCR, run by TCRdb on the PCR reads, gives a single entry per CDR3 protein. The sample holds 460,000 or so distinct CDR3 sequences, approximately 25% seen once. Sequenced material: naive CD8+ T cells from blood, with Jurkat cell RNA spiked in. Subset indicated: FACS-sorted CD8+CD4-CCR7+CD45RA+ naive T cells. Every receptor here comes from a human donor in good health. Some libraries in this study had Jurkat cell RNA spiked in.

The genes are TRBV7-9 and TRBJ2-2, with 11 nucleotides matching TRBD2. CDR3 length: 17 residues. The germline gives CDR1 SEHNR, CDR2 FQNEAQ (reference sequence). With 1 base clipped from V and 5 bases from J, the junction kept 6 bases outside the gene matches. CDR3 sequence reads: CASSLESLAGGTGELFF. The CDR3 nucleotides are TGTGCCAGCAGCTTAGAATCCCTAGCGGGAGGAACCGGGGAGCTGTTTTTT.

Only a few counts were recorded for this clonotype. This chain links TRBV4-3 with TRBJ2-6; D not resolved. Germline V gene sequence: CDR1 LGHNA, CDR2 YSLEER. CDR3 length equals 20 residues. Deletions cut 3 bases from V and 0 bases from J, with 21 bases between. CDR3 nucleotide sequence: TGCGCCAGCAGCCATGCCCCTGTCGCGAGACGCCCCTCTGGGGCCAACGTCCTGACTTTC. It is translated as CASSHAPVARRPSGANVLTF.

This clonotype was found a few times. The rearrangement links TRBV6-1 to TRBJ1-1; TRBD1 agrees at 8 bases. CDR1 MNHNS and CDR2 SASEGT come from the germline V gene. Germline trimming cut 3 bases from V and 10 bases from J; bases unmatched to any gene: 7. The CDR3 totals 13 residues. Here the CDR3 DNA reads TGTGCCAGCAGTGACAAACAGGGGGTAGTAGCTTTCTTT. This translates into CASSDKQGVVAFF.

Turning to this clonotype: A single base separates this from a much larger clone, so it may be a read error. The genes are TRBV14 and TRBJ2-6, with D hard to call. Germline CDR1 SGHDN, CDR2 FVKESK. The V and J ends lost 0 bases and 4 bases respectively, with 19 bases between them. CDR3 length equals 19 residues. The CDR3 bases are TGTGCCAGCAGCCAAGAGATTGCCGGTGCCACCAGCGGGGCCAACGTCCTGACTTTC. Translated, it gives CASSQEIAGATSGANVLTF.

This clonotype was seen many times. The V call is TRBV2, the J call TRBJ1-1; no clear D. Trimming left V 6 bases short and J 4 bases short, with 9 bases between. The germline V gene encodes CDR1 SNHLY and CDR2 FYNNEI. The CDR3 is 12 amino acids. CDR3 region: CASRFAATEAFF. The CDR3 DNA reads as TGTGCCAGCAGGTTCGCCGCCACTGAAGCTTTCTTT. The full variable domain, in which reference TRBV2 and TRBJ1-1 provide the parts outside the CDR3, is EPEVTQTPSHQVTQMGQEVILRCVPISNHLYFYWYRQILGQKVEFLVSFYNNEISEKSEIFDDQFSVERPDGSNFTLKIRSTKLEDSAMYFCASRFAATEAFFGQGTRLTVV.